This TCR beta chain was recorded in a study of CD8 T cells in ankylosing spondylitis. Study-level points and caveats: A TCR beta motif of several highly homologous variants seemed to mark ankylosing spondylitis blood. Significant enrichment of disease-linked clones was reportedly seen in matched ankylosing spondylitis synovial fluid.

With regard to this clonotype: The target antigen is unknown. The junction and the germline gene differ at one end; a read error may be behind it.

Researchers built TCR beta libraries using quantitative 5'-RACE with molecular barcodes. TCRdb analysed the 5' RACE reads with MiXCR anew, one entry per CDR3 protein. In the table there are around 300,000 distinct CDR3 sequences, approximately 10% of which are singletons. The origin of this receptor is a female donor with ankylosing spondylitis or in good health (not recorded which). The sequenced sample consisted of blood, either unsorted or a sorted T cell fraction (not recorded which).

The CDR3 DNA reads TGCAGTGCCAGAGAGTACCACCAGGGGTATGGCTACACCTTC. This sequence encodes CSAREYHQGYGYTF. This chain uses TRBV20-1 with TRBJ1-2; a weak D match, TRBD1 (6 bases). Germline lookup yields CDR1 DFQATT and CDR2 SNEGSKA (reference sequence). The CDR3 length is 14 residues.